This T cell receptor beta chain was sequenced for a study of identical twins. Regarding the study as a whole: Out-of-frame alpha sequences shared by twins showed excess low generation probability.

About this clonotype itself: Its target is unknown.

Template switching supplied a universal primer site; unique molecular identifiers were carried on the cDNA. TCRdb reprocessed the 5' RACE reads with MiXCR, giving one entry per CDR3 protein. The table shows over 200,000 distinct CDR3 sequences, with approximately 7.1% occurring only once. These data also featured in a second study, about T cells expressing NK-cell markers. That source notes: The CD3+CD56-NKG2C+ fraction of a handful of donors was also led by these clonotypes.

The specimen was CD8+ T cells sorted from blood. This sequence originates from a woman aged 18-35 years in good health.

In DNA form, the CDR3 reads TGTGCCAGCAGCTCAATAGGACAGGGGATTGTTAAGACTGAAGCTTTCTTT. Residues: CASSSIGQGIVKTEAFF. The chain combines TRBV5-5 with TRBJ1-1; 9 bases agree with TRBD1. The CDR3 sequence is 17 residues long. Germline values: CDR1 SGHKS, CDR2 YYEKEE (reference sequence). With V trimmed by 3 bases and J by 5 bases, 14 bases remained unmatched.